The 30 T cell receptor beta chains below were found in one sample sequenced in a study of cytomegalovirus exposure and HLA in healthy donors listed by TCRdb under 2017. Library creation used the immunoSEQ multiplex PCR assay. For the multiplex PCR, a mixture combining 60 forward primers for TCR Vbeta segments and 13 reverse primers for TCR Jbeta segments was used. Imported from immuneACCESS, the table was reduced by TCRdb to in-frame sequences with V and J called. These copies leave out some clones; in studies compared against another copy, an unresolved V gene accounts for under half, and the cause of the remainder is not known. Here the sample has over 100,000 clones; approximately 80% occur a single time. Together, the top ten hold about 0.92% of the sample. Material: PBMCs. These receptors were collected from a woman in her thirties in good health and CMV-seronegative.

The chain links TRBV30 to TRBJ2-3, with 11 bases fitting TRBD2. V shed 5 bases and J 3 bases; nucleotides not matched to a gene: 13. The CDR3 spans 17 residues. In germline, CDR1 is GTSNPN, CDR2 SVGIG (reference sequence). The CDR3 here is CAWGDLLTSGETDTQYF. The CDR3 DNA sequence: TGTGCCTGGGGAGACCTTTTGACTAGCGGGGAAACAGATACGCAGTATTTT.

The rearrangement uses TRBV23-1 and TRBJ2-7, with 13 bases aligning to TRBD2. TRBV23-1 is an open reading frame, and its role is uncertain. Losses at the gene ends were 2 bases for V and 3 bases for J; bases not matched to a gene: 10. The CDR3 consists of 18 residues. CDR3 loop: CASSQPGTSGDDRYEQYF. CDR3 DNA: TGCGCCAGCAGTCAACCCGGGACTAGCGGGGACGACCGCTACGAGCAGTACTTC.

This chain joins TRBV11-2 and TRBJ1-2; 9 nucleotides line up with TRBD1. CDR3 length: 14 amino acids. Germline V gene lookup returns CDR1 SGHAT and CDR2 FQNNGV. V shed 5 bases and J 6 bases; nucleotides not matched to a gene: 7. CDR3 bases: TGTGCCAGCAGCCGTACAGGGGGCGGGGATGGCTACACCTTC. It is translated as CASSRTGGGDGYTF. Variable domain in full (rest from reference TRBV11-2 and TRBJ1-2): EAGVAQSPRYKIIEKRQSVAFWCNPISGHATLYWYQQILGQGPKLLIQFQNNGVVDDSQLPKDRFSAERLKGVDSTLKIQPAKLEDSAVYLCASSRTGGGDGYTFGSGTRLTVV.

The rearrangement uses TRBV6-1 and TRBJ2-2; maybe TRBD2 (5 bases). Germline loops: CDR1 MNHNS, CDR2 SASEGT. Trimming stripped 7 bases from V and 0 bases from J, with 12 bases between. The CDR3 length is 15 residues. In DNA, the CDR3 is TGTGCCAGCAACAGAGGGCCCGCGAACACCGGGGAGCTGTTTTTT. This codes for CASNRGPANTGELFF.

The rearrangement links TRBV7-6 to TRBJ1-1; maybe TRBD1 (6 bases). This CDR3 is built from 15 residues. Germline CDR1 reads SGHVS; CDR2 reads FNYEAQ. Trimming removed 5 bases from V and 6 bases from J, with 19 bases in between. The CDR3: CASSKAGTTNAEAFF. CDR3 nucleotides: TGTGCCAGCAGCAAGGCCGGGACAACCAACGCTGAAGCTTTCTTT.

This clone has more than one count but fewer than ten. V is TRBV7-9 and J is TRBJ2-3, with 14 bases matching TRBD2. V shed 2 bases and J 14 bases; nucleotides not matched to a gene: 9. CDR3 length equals 15 residues. Germline V gene lookup returns CDR1 SEHNR and CDR2 FQNEAQ (reference sequence). The CDR3, as DNA: TGTGCCAGCAGCTTACAGACTAGCGGGGGGGCCAATTCGTATTTT. It translates to CASSLQTSGGANSYF.

The chain joins TRBV15 to TRBJ1-2, with TRBD1 matching 8 bases. Germline V gene lookup returns CDR1 LNHNV and CDR2 YYDKDF (reference sequence). With V trimmed by 5 bases and J by 3 bases, 11 bases remained unmatched. The CDR3 contains 16 residues. The CDR3 sequence is CATSDGQGVGDYGYTF. DNA of the CDR3: TGTGCCACCAGCGACGGACAGGGAGTAGGGGACTATGGCTACACCTTC.

The chain employs TRBV19 and TRBJ1-1, with D possibly matching TRBD1 (6 bases). The ends were cut back, 4 bases at V and 1 base at J, with 16 bases in the middle. The CDR3 is 16 amino acids. Germline values: CDR1 LNHDA, CDR2 SQIVND (reference sequence). The CDR3 here is CASSNNPGQENTEAFF. The CDR3 DNA is TGTGCCAGTAGTAATAATCCGGGACAAGAGAACACTGAAGCTTTCTTT.

The chain recombines TRBV29-1 with TRBJ1-1; no reliable D call. Germline CDR1 SQVTM, CDR2 ANQGSEA. The CDR3 covers 12 residues. V was shortened by 5 bases and J by 1 base, with 8 bases between the two germline ends. Here the CDR3 reads CSVIEQNTEAFF. As DNA, the CDR3 is TGCAGCGTTATCGAGCAGAACACTGAAGCTTTCTTT.

The J gene is TRBJ2-2, the V gene TRBV5-8, with a weak D call TRBD2 (6 bases). CDR1 is SGHTS and CDR2 is YDEGEE in the germline V gene. The CDR3 is 15 amino acids. V was cut by 0 bases and J by 2 bases, with 8 bases left in between. CDR3 loop: CASSLGLDNTGELFF. The DNA for the CDR3 is TGTGCCAGCAGCTTGGGACTAGATAACACCGGGGAGCTGTTTTTT.

The rearrangement links TRBV10-2 to TRBJ1-6; possibly TRBD1 for D (6 bases). V was pared by 2 bases and J by 10 bases, with 12 bases between. The germline V gene encodes CDR1 WSHSY and CDR2 SAAADI. The CDR3 has 14 amino acids. CDR3: CASSEGRGGSPLHF. The CDR3 nucleotides read TGCGCCAGCAGTGAGGGCAGGGGTGGATCACCCCTCCACTTT.

This clone was found a few times. This chain joins TRBV29-1 and TRBJ1-1; a weak D match, TRBD1 (5 bases). Germline V gene data show CDR1 as SQVTM and CDR2 as ANQGSEA. V lost 4 bases, J lost 1 base, and 7 bases lay in between. This CDR3 contains 12 residues. DNA of the CDR3: TGCAGCGTTGGGGGCTGGAACACTGAAGCTTTCTTT. It is translated as CSVGGWNTEAFF.

The rearrangement joins TRBV2 to TRBJ2-1; 9 bases match TRBD2. In germline, CDR1 is SNHLY, CDR2 FYNNEI. CDR3 length equals 15 residues. V dropped 6 bases and J dropped 0; count of bases not matched to a gene: 3. CDR3 residues: CASSRSGGSYNEQFF. The CDR3 DNA reads as TGTGCCAGCAGCCGTAGCGGGGGCTCCTACAATGAGCAGTTCTTC. Full variable domain (rest looked up from reference TRBV2 and TRBJ2-1): EPEVTQTPSHQVTQMGQEVILRCVPISNHLYFYWYRQILGQKVEFLVSFYNNEISEKSEIFDDQFSVERPDGSNFTLKIRSTKLEDSAMYFCASSRSGGSYNEQFFGPGTRLTVL.

The chain uses TRBV6-5 and TRBJ2-5, with TRBD2 matching over 8 bases. Germline loops: CDR1 MNHEY, CDR2 SVGAGI. This CDR3 comprises 16 residues. V was pared by 2 bases and J by 4 bases, with 9 bases of the junction left unmatched. CDR3 residues: CASSYRGVSGGETQYF. The DNA of the CDR3 is TGTGCCAGCAGTTACCGAGGAGTAAGCGGGGGAGAGACCCAGTACTTC.

The V call is TRBV7-9, the J call TRBJ1-4; no clear D gene. Germline values: CDR1 SEHNR, CDR2 FQNEAQ (reference sequence). The CDR3 totals 15 residues. V was trimmed by 5 bases and J by 7 bases, leaving 17 bases between them. The CDR3 DNA reads TGTGCCAGCAGCCGGCCGGGTGAGGTTATTGAAAAACTGTTTTTT. Encoded protein: CASSRPGEVIEKLFF.

This sequence joins TRBV29-1 and TRBJ1-2; D is unresolved. The CDR3 length is 13 residues. In germline, CDR1 is SQVTM, CDR2 ANQGSEA. The germline V and J ends were trimmed by 6 bases and 8 bases, with 19 bases remaining between them. The CDR3 loop is CSVLQDLREGYTF. As DNA, the CDR3 is TGCAGCGTCCTCCAGGATCTCCGGGAGGGCTACACCTTC. The variable domain in full, completed from reference TRBV29-1 and TRBJ1-2, reads SAVISQKPSRDICQRGTSLTIQCQVDSQVTMMFWYRQQPGQSLTLIATANQGSEATYESGFVIDKFPISRPNLTFSTLTVSNMSPEDSSIYLCSVLQDLREGYTFGSGTRLTVV.

The V call is TRBV6-5, the J call TRBJ2-7, with TRBD2 matching over 8 bases. CDR1 is MNHEY and CDR2 is SVGAGI in the germline V gene. The CDR3 has 16 residues. Trimming took 2 bases from V and 3 from J; bases not matched to a gene: 9. The CDR3 loop reads CASSYAPLAGNYEQYF. Written as DNA, the CDR3 is TGTGCCAGCAGTTACGCCCCCTTAGCGGGGAACTACGAGCAGTACTTC.

The gene calls are TRBV30 and TRBJ1-2; D gene unclear. The CDR3 runs 13 residues. Germline V CDR1 and CDR2: GTSNPN, SVGIG (reference sequence). V was pared by 0 bases and J by 4 bases, with 9 bases between. CDR3 sequence reads: CAWSVAGSYGYTF. CDR3 nucleotides: TGTGCCTGGAGTGTAGCGGGCTCCTATGGCTACACCTTC.

As DNA, the CDR3 is TGTGCTAGTGGTTTGGCGCCCAAAGGGGTCCGAGAAGTTGGAAACACCATATATTTT. Residues: CASGLAPKGVREVGNTIYF. J is TRBJ1-3 and V is TRBV12-5; possible D gene TRBD1, 5 bases. Deletions cut 1 base from V and 3 bases from J, with 22 bases between. The CDR3 is 19 amino acids. Germline V gene sequence: CDR1 LGHNT, CDR2 FRNRAP.

This chain links TRBV5-1 with TRBJ2-2; 7 bases align to TRBD1. The J segment lost 3 bases and the V segment lost 2 bases, leaving 4 bases of the junction unmatched. The CDR3 loop spans 15 amino acids. Germline CDR1 SGHRS, CDR2 YFSETQ. This chain's CDR3 is CASSLRDSDTGELFF. The CDR3 DNA is TGCGCCAGCAGCTTACGGGACAGCGACACCGGGGAGCTGTTTTTT.

This chain connects TRBV30 to TRBJ1-5; D possibly corresponds to TRBD1 (5 bases). The ends were cut back, 2 bases at V and 4 bases at J, with 9 bases in the middle. CDR1 GTSNPN and CDR2 SVGIG come from the germline V gene (reference sequence). This CDR3 has 13 residues. For the CDR3, the DNA is TGTGCCTGGAGTCCCGGACATAATCAGCCCCAGCATTTT. Amino acid sequence: CAWSPGHNQPQHF.

This clone was picked up one time. The chain employs TRBV30 and TRBJ2-1, with TRBD2 matching over 8 bases. The trim removed 1 base at V and 4 bases at J, leaving 6 bases unmatched. CDR3 length: 15 amino acids. CDR1 is GTSNPN, CDR2 SVGIG, per germline (reference sequence). The CDR3 coding sequence is TGTGCCTGGAGTGACCTTAGCGGGGTTTACAATGAGCAGTTCTTC. Its protein product is CAWSDLSGVYNEQFF.

The count of this clone is one. The genes are TRBV19 and TRBJ2-3, with a tentative D call TRBD2 (6 bases). CDR3 length: 15 amino acids. CDR1 and CDR2 (germline): LNHDA, SQIVND (reference sequence). Deletions cut 6 bases from V and 2 bases from J, with 15 bases between. For the CDR3, the DNA is TGTGCCAGTAGATCTAGCGACACCTCCACAGATACGCAGTATTTT. It codes for CASRSSDTSTDTQYF. The whole variable domain, filled in from reference TRBV19 and TRBJ2-3, reads DGGITQSPKYLFRKEGQNVTLSCEQNLNHDAMYWYRQDPGQGLRLIYYSQIVNDFQKGDIAEGYSVSREKKESFPLTVTSAQKNPTAFYLCASRSSDTSTDTQYFGPGTRLTVL.

V usage is TRBV30 and J usage is TRBJ2-7; D perhaps matches TRBD2 (6 bases). V lost 5 bases and J lost 9, with 17 bases in between. CDR3 length equals 12 residues. Germline loops: CDR1 GTSNPN, CDR2 SVGIG (reference sequence). CDR3 sequence (DNA): TGTGCCTGGGATGAGGTGGGACTTGGGCAGTACTTC. Translated: CAWDEVGLGQYF.

As concerns this clone: Other DNA variants within this sample encode the same CDR3. The V and J genes are TRBV29-1 and TRBJ2-7; TRBD1 aligns across 8 bases. The CDR3 totals 14 residues. The V gene's germline CDR1 is SQVTM and CDR2 ANQGSEA. CDR3 nucleotides: TGCAGTGCGGATTCGACAGGGGTTCCCTACGAGCAGTACTTC. Its translation: CSADSTGVPYEQYF.

This clone was detected only a few times. The V and J genes are TRBV5-1 and TRBJ2-1, with TRBD2 matching over 7 bases. CDR3 length equals 15 residues. Germline assignment: CDR1 SGHRS and CDR2 YFSETQ. With 0 bases clipped from V and 2 bases from J, the junction kept 2 bases outside the gene matches. CDR3 sequence reads: CASSLVGRAYNEQFF. The CDR3, as DNA: TGCGCCAGCAGCTTGGTAGGGAGGGCCTACAATGAGCAGTTCTTC.

The rearrangement links TRBV29-1 to TRBJ1-3, with a tentative D call TRBD1 (5 bases). V was clipped by 7 bases and J by 2 bases, with 9 bases between them. This CDR3 is 12 amino acids long. From germline, CDR1 is SQVTM and CDR2 ANQGSEA. The CDR3 reads CSGGTAGNTIYF. In DNA form, the CDR3 reads TGCAGCGGCGGGACGGCTGGAAACACCATATATTTT. The full variable domain, its missing parts supplied by reference TRBV29-1 and TRBJ1-3, is SAVISQKPSRDICQRGTSLTIQCQVDSQVTMMFWYRQQPGQSLTLIATANQGSEATYESGFVIDKFPISRPNLTFSTLTVSNMSPEDSSIYLCSGGTAGNTIYFGEGSWLTVV.

This clone was recorded a few times. The V and J genes are TRBV7-8 and TRBJ1-5; D is undetermined. Deletions cut 1 base from V and 4 bases from J, with 8 bases between. The length of the CDR3 is 14 residues. Germline CDR1 reads SGHVS; CDR2 reads FQNEAQ. CDR3 in DNA: TGTGCCAGCAGCTTAGAGATCGGGAATCAGCCCCAGCATTTT. Translation gives CASSLEIGNQPQHF.

This chain links TRBV7-9 with TRBJ2-7; D is perhaps TRBD1 (5 bases). Germline V gene lookup returns CDR1 SEHNR and CDR2 FQNEAQ (reference sequence). V gave up 1 base and J gave up 1 base, with 11 bases separating them. This CDR3 region has 15 residues. In DNA, the CDR3 is TGTGCCAGCAGCTTAGGGGGCAGTGTATCCTACGAGCAGTACTTC. Protein: CASSLGGSVSYEQYF.

The chain employs TRBV19 and TRBJ1-2; possibly TRBD1 for D (5 bases). Trimming took off 3 bases at V and 2 bases at J, with 13 bases between the two ends. From germline, CDR1 is LNHDA and CDR2 SQIVND (reference sequence). This CDR3 has 15 residues. For the CDR3, the DNA is TGTGCCAGTAGTATCCGGGGGACGTCGAACTATGGCTACACCTTC. Translation: CASSIRGTSNYGYTF.